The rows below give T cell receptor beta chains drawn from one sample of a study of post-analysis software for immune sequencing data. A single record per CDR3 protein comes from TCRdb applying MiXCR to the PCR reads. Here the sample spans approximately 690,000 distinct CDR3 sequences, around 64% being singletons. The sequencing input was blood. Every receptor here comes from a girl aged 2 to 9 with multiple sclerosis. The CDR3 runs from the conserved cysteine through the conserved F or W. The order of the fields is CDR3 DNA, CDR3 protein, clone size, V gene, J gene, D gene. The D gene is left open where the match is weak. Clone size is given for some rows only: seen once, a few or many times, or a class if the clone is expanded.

CDR3nt: TGTGCCAGCAGCGTATCTGGGAGTGGAGAGACCCAGTACTTC
CDR3aa: CASSVSGSGETQYF
abundance: few
v_gene: TRBV9
j_gene: TRBJ2-5
d_gene: NA

CDR3nt: TGTGCCAGCAGCTTATCGTTTGTAGATGAGCAGTTCTTC
CDR3aa: CASSLSFVDEQFF
abundance: NA
v_gene: TRBV11-2
j_gene: TRBJ2-1
d_gene: NA

CDR3nt: TGCAGTGCTTTCCGACAGGGTGAGGGGTCCTACGAGCAGTACTTC
CDR3aa: CSAFRQGEGSYEQYF
abundance: NA
v_gene: TRBV20-1
j_gene: TRBJ2-7
d_gene: TRBD1

CDR3nt: TGTGCCAGCAGCTTAGATTCGGGGAATCGGAACACTGAAGCTTTCTTT
CDR3aa: CASSLDSGNRNTEAFF
abundance: few
v_gene: TRBV7-8
j_gene: TRBJ1-1
d_gene: NA

CDR3nt: TGTGCCAGCACTCGACAGGGAGTGGATGGCTACACCTTC
CDR3aa: CASTRQGVDGYTF
abundance: NA
v_gene: TRBV12-3/TRBV12-4
j_gene: TRBJ1-2
d_gene: TRBD1

CDR3nt: TGCAGTGCTACCAACACGGGAAATGAGCAGTTCTTC
CDR3aa: CSATNTGNEQFF
abundance: NA
v_gene: TRBV20-1
j_gene: TRBJ2-1
d_gene: NA

CDR3nt: TGTGCCAGCAGCTTAAGGCAAATGGGCCTCGGAGAGACCCAGTACTTC
CDR3aa: CASSLRQMGLGETQYF
abundance: NA
v_gene: TRBV7-2
j_gene: TRBJ2-5
d_gene: NA

CDR3nt: TGTGCCAGTACCACTGTGACGGGACGGTCCTACAATGAGCAGTTCTTC
CDR3aa: CASTTVTGRSYNEQFF
abundance: NA
v_gene: TRBV19
j_gene: TRBJ2-1
d_gene: NA

CDR3nt: TGCAGCGTTGGGGTCCCCACCGGGGAGCTGTTTTTT
CDR3aa: CSVGVPTGELFF
abundance: NA
v_gene: TRBV29-1
j_gene: TRBJ2-2
d_gene: NA

CDR3nt: TGCGCCAGCAGCTTGGCCGGAGGGTACAGTGAGCAGTTCTTC
CDR3aa: CASSLAGGYSEQFF
abundance: few
v_gene: TRBV5-1
j_gene: TRBJ2-1
d_gene: NA

CDR3nt: TGCGCCAGCAGTGCTAGCCCCAATGAGCAGTTCTTC
CDR3aa: CASSASPNEQFF
abundance: NA
v_gene: TRBV10-1
j_gene: TRBJ2-1
d_gene: NA

CDR3nt: TGCGCCAGCAGCAGGGGGACTAGCGAAGAGACCCAGTACTTC
CDR3aa: CASSRGTSEETQYF
abundance: once
v_gene: TRBV5-1
j_gene: TRBJ2-5
d_gene: TRBD2

CDR3nt: TGTGCCAGCAGAATAGTAGGGGACAATGAGCAGTTCTTC
CDR3aa: CASRIVGDNEQFF
abundance: NA
v_gene: TRBV7-8
j_gene: TRBJ2-1
d_gene: NA

CDR3nt: TGTGCCAGCAGCTTCCGAACGGGACACTCGAACACTGAAGCTTTCTTT
CDR3aa: CASSFRTGHSNTEAFF
abundance: NA
v_gene: TRBV7-9
j_gene: TRBJ1-1
d_gene: NA

CDR3nt: TGTGCCAGCAGCTCAAGGACTAGCGGGAGATGGAGGCAAGAGACCCAGTACTTC
CDR3aa: CASSSRTSGRWRQETQYF
abundance: few
v_gene: TRBV7-2
j_gene: TRBJ2-5
d_gene: TRBD2

CDR3nt: TGTGCCAGCAGCACTTCGGCGGGGAATCAAGAGACCCAGTACTTC
CDR3aa: CASSTSAGNQETQYF
abundance: NA
v_gene: TRBV5-6
j_gene: TRBJ2-5
d_gene: NA

CDR3nt: TGTGCCAGCGGTCGAACTAGCGCAGTAACAGATACGCAGTATTTT
CDR3aa: CASGRTSAVTDTQYF
abundance: few
v_gene: TRBV7-9
j_gene: TRBJ2-3
d_gene: TRBD2

CDR3nt: TGCGCCAGCAGCCAGGAAAACTTTCAGGGGAATCAGTTCTTC
CDR3aa: CASSQENFQGNQFF
abundance: few
v_gene: TRBV4-1
j_gene: TRBJ2-1
d_gene: NA

CDR3nt: TGCAGTGCTAGAGACACGTCCTACAATGAGCAGTTCTTC
CDR3aa: CSARDTSYNEQFF
abundance: NA
v_gene: TRBV20-1
j_gene: TRBJ2-1
d_gene: NA

CDR3nt: TGCGCCAGCAGCTTGCATCCTTACGAGCAGTACTTC
CDR3aa: CASSLHPYEQYF
abundance: NA
v_gene: TRBV5-1
j_gene: TRBJ2-7
d_gene: NA

CDR3nt: TGCAGTGCTAGAGGGTTAGCGGGAGAGACTGAGCAGTTCTTC
CDR3aa: CSARGLAGETEQFF
abundance: NA
v_gene: TRBV20-1
j_gene: TRBJ2-1
d_gene: TRBD2

CDR3nt: TGCAGTGCTTTGCCGGGACTAACACAGTACAATGAGCAGTTCTTC
CDR3aa: CSALPGLTQYNEQFF
abundance: NA
v_gene: TRBV20-1
j_gene: TRBJ2-1
d_gene: TRBD2

CDR3nt: TGCGCCAGCAGCCAAGATATTAGGGATCCTCTCACCTTC
CDR3aa: CASSQDIRDPLTF
abundance: NA
v_gene: TRBV4-3
j_gene: TRBJ1-2
d_gene: NA

CDR3nt: TGCGCCAGCAGCTTGGGGACTAGCGGGTTCTCCTACGAGCAGTACTTC
CDR3aa: CASSLGTSGFSYEQYF
abundance: NA
v_gene: TRBV5-1
j_gene: TRBJ2-7
d_gene: TRBD2

CDR3nt: TGTGCCAGCAGCTATACACCCCCTAGCACAGATACGCAGTATTTT
CDR3aa: CASSYTPPSTDTQYF
abundance: few
v_gene: TRBV11-2
j_gene: TRBJ2-3
d_gene: NA

CDR3nt: TGTGCCAGCAGCCTCCTAGGGGCTTCCTACAATGAGCAGTTCTTC
CDR3aa: CASSLLGASYNEQFF
abundance: NA
v_gene: TRBV12-3/TRBV12-4
j_gene: TRBJ2-1
d_gene: NA

CDR3nt: TGTGCCAGTAGGCTTCGAGGGGGAGCCTACGAGCAGTACTTC
CDR3aa: CASRLRGGAYEQYF
abundance: NA
v_gene: TRBV2
j_gene: TRBJ2-7
d_gene: NA

CDR3nt: TGTGCCACCAGCAGAGACCAAGGGTACTATGGCTACACCTTC
CDR3aa: CATSRDQGYYGYTF
abundance: NA
v_gene: TRBV15
j_gene: TRBJ1-2
d_gene: NA